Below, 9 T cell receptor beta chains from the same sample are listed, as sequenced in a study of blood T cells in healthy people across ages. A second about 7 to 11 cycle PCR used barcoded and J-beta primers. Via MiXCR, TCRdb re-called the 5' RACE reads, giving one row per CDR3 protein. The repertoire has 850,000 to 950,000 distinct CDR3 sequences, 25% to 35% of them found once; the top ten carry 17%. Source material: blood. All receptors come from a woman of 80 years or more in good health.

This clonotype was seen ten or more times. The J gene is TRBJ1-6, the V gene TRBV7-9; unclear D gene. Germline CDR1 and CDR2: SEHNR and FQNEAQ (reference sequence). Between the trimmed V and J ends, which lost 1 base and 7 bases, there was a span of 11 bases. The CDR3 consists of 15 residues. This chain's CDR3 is CASSLGPAGNSPLHF. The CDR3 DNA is TGTGCCAGCAGCTTAGGACCGGCGGGGAATTCACCCCTCCACTTT. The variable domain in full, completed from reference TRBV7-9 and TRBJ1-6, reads DTGVSQNPRHKITKRGQNVTFRCDPISEHNRLYWYRQTLGQGPEFLTYFQNEAQLEKSRLLSDRFSAERPKGSFSTLEIQRTEQGDSAMYLCASSLGPAGNSPLHFGNGTRLTVT.

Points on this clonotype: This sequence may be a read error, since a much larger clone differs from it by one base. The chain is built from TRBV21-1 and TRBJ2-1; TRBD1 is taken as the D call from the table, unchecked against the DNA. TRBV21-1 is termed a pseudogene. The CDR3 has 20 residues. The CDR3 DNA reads TGTGCCAGCAGCAAATCAGGACGGGGGGGCCGGGAAAGCTCCTACAATGAGCAGTTCTTC. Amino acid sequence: CASSKSGRGGRESSYNEQFF.

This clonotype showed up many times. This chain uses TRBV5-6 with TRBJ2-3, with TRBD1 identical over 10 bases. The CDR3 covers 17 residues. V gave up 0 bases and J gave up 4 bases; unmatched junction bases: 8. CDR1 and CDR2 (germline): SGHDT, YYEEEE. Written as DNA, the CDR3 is TGTGCCAGCAGCTTGGATGTAAGGACAGGGGGACCAGATACGCAGTATTTT. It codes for CASSLDVRTGGPDTQYF.

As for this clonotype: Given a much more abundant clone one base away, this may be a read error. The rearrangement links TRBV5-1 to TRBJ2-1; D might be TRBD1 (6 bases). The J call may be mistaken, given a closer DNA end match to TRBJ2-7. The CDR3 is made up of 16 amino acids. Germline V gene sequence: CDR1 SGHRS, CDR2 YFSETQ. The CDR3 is CASSLASQGSYNEQYF. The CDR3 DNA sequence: TGCGCCAGCAGCTTGGCGTCTCAGGGGTCCTACAATGAGCAGTACTTC.

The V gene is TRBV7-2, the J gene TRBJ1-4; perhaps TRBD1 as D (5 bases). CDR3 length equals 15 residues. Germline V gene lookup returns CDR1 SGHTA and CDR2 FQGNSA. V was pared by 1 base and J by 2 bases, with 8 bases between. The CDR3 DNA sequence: TGTGCCAGCAGCTTAGAGGGGTGGACTAATGAAAAACTGTTTTTT. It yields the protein CASSLEGWTNEKLFF. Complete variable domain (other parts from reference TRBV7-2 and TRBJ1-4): GAGVSQSPSNKVTEKGKDVELRCDPISGHTALYWYRQSLGQGLEFLIYFQGNSAPDKSGLPSDRFSAERTGGSVSTLTIQRTQQEDSAVYLCASSLEGWTNEKLFFGSGTQLSVL.

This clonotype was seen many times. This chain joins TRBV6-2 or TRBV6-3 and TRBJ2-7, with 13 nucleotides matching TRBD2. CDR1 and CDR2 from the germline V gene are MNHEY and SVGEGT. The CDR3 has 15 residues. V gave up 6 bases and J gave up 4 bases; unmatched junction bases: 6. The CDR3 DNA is TGTGCCAGCAGGACCGGGACTAGCGGGGAATACGAGCAGTACTTC. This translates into CASRTGTSGEYEQYF.

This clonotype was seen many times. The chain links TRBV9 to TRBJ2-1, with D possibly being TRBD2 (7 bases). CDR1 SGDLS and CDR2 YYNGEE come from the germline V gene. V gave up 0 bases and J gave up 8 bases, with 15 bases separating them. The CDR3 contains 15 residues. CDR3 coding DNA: TGTGCCAGCAGCGTAGTTGGAGGGGGGGCACATGAGCAGTTCTTC. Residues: CASSVVGGGAHEQFF.

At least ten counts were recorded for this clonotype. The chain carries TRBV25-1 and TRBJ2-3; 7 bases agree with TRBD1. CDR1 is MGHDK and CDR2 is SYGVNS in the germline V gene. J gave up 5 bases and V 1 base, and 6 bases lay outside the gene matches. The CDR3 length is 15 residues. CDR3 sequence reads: CASSEFKGAGDTQYF. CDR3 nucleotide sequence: TGTGCCAGCAGTGAATTTAAGGGGGCGGGAGATACGCAGTATTTT.

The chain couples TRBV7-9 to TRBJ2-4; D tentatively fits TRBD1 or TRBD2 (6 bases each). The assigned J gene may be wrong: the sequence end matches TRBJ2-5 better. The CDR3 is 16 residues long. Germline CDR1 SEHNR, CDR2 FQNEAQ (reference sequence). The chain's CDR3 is CASSLVPGGAGETQYF. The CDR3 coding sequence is TGTGCCAGCAGCTTAGTACCTGGGGGCGCGGGGGAGACCCAGTACTTC.